The clone carrying this T cell receptor (beta chain) was seen ten or more times. The antigen is not known. The read is 3 residues too short to cover the CDR3 end, so that end is filled in from the germline J gene. Germline V gives CDR1 SEHNR, CDR2 FQNEAQ (reference sequence). The CDR3 covers 15 residues. V lost 5 bases and J lost 4, with 18 bases in between. This specimen belongs to a study of T cell clonality in common variable immunodeficiency. The study's findings and limits: CVID subjects showed higher TCRbeta clonality than healthy controls. In common variable immunodeficiency, TCR beta chains reportedly carried fewer deletions and N-nucleotide insertions. Repertoire-complication correlations in CVID were limited by patient heterogeneity.

Sequenced by immunoSEQ multiplex PCR; TCRdb stores in-frame clones only, minus some. The sample presents 25,000 to 35,000 clones, none singletons. Source material: peripheral blood mononuclear cells. The rearrangement links TRBV7-9 to TRBJ2-7; D is tentatively TRBD1 or TRBD2 (6 bases each). This sequence was found in a person aged 18-70 years in good health. The sequenced CDR3 bases are TGTGCCAGCAGCACTTTGGGGCAGGGGAGGTACGAG. This sequence encodes CASSTLGQGRYE. In full, the CDR3 is CASSTLGQGRYEQYF.